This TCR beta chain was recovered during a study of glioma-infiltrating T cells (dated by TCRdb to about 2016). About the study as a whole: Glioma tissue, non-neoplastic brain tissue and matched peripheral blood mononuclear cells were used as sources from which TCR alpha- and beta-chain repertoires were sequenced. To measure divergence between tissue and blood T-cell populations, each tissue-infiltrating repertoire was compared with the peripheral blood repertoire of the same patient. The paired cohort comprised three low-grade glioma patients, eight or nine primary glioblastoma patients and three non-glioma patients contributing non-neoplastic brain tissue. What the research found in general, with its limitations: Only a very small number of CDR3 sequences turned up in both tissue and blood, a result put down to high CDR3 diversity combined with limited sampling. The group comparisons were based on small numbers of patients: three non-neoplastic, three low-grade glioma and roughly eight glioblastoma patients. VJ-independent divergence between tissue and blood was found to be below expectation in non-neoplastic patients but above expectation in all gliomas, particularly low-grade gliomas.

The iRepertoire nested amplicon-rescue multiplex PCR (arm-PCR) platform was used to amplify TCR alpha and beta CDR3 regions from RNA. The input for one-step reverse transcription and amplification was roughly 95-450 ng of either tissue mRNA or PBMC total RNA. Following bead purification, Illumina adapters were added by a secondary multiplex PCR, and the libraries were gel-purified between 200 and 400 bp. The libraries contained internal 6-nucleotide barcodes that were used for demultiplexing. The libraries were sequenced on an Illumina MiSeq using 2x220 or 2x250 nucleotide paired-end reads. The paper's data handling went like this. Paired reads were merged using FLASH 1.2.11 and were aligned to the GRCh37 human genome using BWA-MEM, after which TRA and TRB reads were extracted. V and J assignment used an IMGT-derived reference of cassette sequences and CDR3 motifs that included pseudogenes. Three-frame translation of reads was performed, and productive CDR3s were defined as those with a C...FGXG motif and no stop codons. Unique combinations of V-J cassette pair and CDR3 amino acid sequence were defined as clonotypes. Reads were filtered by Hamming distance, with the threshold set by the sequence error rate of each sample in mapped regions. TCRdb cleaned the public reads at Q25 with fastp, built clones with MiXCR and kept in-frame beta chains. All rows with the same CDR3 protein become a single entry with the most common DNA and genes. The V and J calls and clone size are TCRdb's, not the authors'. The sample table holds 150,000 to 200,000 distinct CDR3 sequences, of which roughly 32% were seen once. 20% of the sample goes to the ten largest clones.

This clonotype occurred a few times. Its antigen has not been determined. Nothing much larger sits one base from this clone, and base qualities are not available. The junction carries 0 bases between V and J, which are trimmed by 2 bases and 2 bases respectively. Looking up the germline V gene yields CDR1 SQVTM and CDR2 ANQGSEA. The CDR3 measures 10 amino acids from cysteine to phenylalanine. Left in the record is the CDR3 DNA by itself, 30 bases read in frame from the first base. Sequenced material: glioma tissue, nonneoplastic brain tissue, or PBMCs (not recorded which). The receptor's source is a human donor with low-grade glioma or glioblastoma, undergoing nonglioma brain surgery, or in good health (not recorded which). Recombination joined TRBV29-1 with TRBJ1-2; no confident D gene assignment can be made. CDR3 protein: CSVENYGYTF. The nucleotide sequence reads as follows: TGCAGCGTTGAAAACTATGGCTACACCTTC.